The source of this TCR beta chain is a study of cytomegalovirus exposure and HLA in healthy donors. Study-wide findings and caveats: Common viral pathogens seemed to be connected with several of the most significant clusters, according to a later analysis. Later analysis revealed greater clonal expansion in HLA-associated TCR beta chains than in equally common others.

A note on this clone: Its antigen remains unknown.

Use of 60 Vbeta and 13 Jbeta primers characterized the PCR. Libraries were prepared by immunoSEQ multiplex PCR; TCRdb keeps only in-frame clonotypes and omits some of them. The table shows about 200,000 clones, with about 77% occurring only once. The sequence derives from a woman in her 30s in good health and CMV-seropositive. The sequenced sample was PBMCs.

The CDR3 sequence: CASSSPRGRGTEAFF. Written as DNA, the CDR3 is TGTGCCAGCAGTTCGCCTAGGGGTAGGGGCACTGAAGCTTTCTTT. The chain joins TRBV28 to TRBJ1-1; D is possibly TRBD1 (5 bases). The V gene's germline CDR1 is MDHEN and CDR2 SYDVKM. The CDR3 has 15 residues. V was cut by 4 bases and J by 4 bases, with 16 bases left in between.